This T cell receptor beta chain was found in a study of shared clonotypes between healthy human individuals. Cells designated naive CD8 were CD45RO-negative and were positively selected for CCR7, with terminally differentiated effector memory CD45RA+ cells excluded. Germline assignment: CDR1 SGHVS and CDR2 FQNEAQ. This CDR3 is 15 amino acids long. The ends lost 7 bases at V and 0 bases at J; junction bases unmatched: 6. Assay: immunoSEQ multiplex PCR; the TCRdb copy retains only in-frame clones and omits some. The sample lists approximately 2,200,000 clones; approximately 94% were seen once. The source material was naive CD8+ T cells from PBMCs. This chain links TRBV7-8 with TRBJ2-1, with 7 bases that match TRBD2. This receptor was taken from a man between 18 and 35 years old in good health. Some clones in this sample may be carry-over from other donors' samples. This CDR3 reads CASTASGNSYNEQFF. CDR3 nucleotide sequence: TGTGCCAGCACGGCGAGCGGGAACTCCTACAATGAGCAGTTCTTC.